These T cell receptor beta chains were read from a single sample in a study of identifying expanded T cells in peripheral blood. Measured with immunoSEQ multiplex PCR; TCRdb has only the in-frame clones, and not every one. Of more than 85,000 clones detected, around 88% appear once; the ten largest clones hold roughly 13%. The material sequenced was blood. The receptors stem from a person aged 18 to 69 in good health. Each CDR3 is given with its conserved first and last residue. D genes are given only for firm matches. Size is omitted from some rows. Given values are once, few, many or a class for expanded clones.

j_gene: TRBJ2-1
abundance: -
d_gene: -
v_gene: TRBV2
CDR3nt: TGTGCCAGCAGTTTCCAGGGAAGGAGAGACAATGAGCAGTTCTTC
CDR3aa: CASSFQGRRDNEQFF

j_gene: TRBJ1-1
abundance: few
d_gene: TRBD1
v_gene: TRBV5-4
CDR3nt: TGTGCCAGCAGCCAGGGGGGGGTCACTGTCTACAACACTGAAGCTTTCTTT
CDR3aa: CASSQGGVTVYNTEAFF

j_gene: TRBJ1-2
abundance: -
d_gene: -
v_gene: TRBV6-1
CDR3nt: TGTGCCACCAGACCCGACGGGCGGAACTATGGCTACACCTTC
CDR3aa: CATRPDGRNYGYTF

j_gene: TRBJ1-6
abundance: -
d_gene: -
v_gene: TRBV9
CDR3nt: TGTGCCAGCAGCGTAGATAGGGGCGGGGCGCTCCGGGGTTCACCCCTCCACTTT
CDR3aa: CASSVDRGGALRGSPLHF

j_gene: TRBJ2-7
abundance: -
d_gene: TRBD1
v_gene: TRBV7-9
CDR3nt: TGTGCCAGCAGCGTAACACCGGGACAGGGGGGAGAGCAGTACTTC
CDR3aa: CASSVTPGQGGEQYF

j_gene: TRBJ2-3
abundance: -
d_gene: TRBD2
v_gene: TRBV7-7
CDR3nt: TGTGCCAGCAGCCTAGGACTAGCTACCGATACGCAGTATTTT
CDR3aa: CASSLGLATDTQYF

j_gene: TRBJ1-1
abundance: -
d_gene: -
v_gene: TRBV19
CDR3nt: TGTGCCAGTAGTATTCCCCCGAACACTGAAGCTTTCTTT
CDR3aa: CASSIPPNTEAFF

j_gene: TRBJ2-7
abundance: once
d_gene: -
v_gene: TRBV2
CDR3nt: TGTGCCACCAGGGGGGAAGGTGAGCAGTACTTC
CDR3aa: CATRGEGEQYF

j_gene: TRBJ2-3
abundance: -
d_gene: -
v_gene: TRBV7-2
CDR3nt: TGTGCCAGCAGCCTCCGGGACGTCGAGAGAGATACGCAGTATTTT
CDR3aa: CASSLRDVERDTQYF

j_gene: TRBJ1-5
abundance: -
d_gene: -
v_gene: TRBV5-1
CDR3nt: TGCGCCAGCAGCTTGGAAGGCAGTCAGCCCCAGCATTTT
CDR3aa: CASSLEGSQPQHF

j_gene: TRBJ1-1
abundance: -
d_gene: -
v_gene: TRBV5-1
CDR3nt: TGCGCCAGCAGCTTGGCCGAGAACACTGAAGCTTTCTTT
CDR3aa: CASSLAENTEAFF

j_gene: TRBJ2-5
abundance: -
d_gene: -
v_gene: TRBV30
CDR3nt: TGTGCCTGGAGTGGACTAGGCGGGGAGACCCAGTACTTC
CDR3aa: CAWSGLGGETQYF

j_gene: TRBJ1-1
abundance: -
d_gene: -
v_gene: TRBV29-1
CDR3nt: TGCAGCGTCCCCCGAGAGACCTCTAACACTGAAGCTTTCTTT
CDR3aa: CSVPRETSNTEAFF

j_gene: TRBJ1-2
abundance: -
d_gene: TRBD1
v_gene: TRBV7-3
CDR3nt: TGTGCCAGCAGCAACAGGACAGGGAACATCTATGGCTACACCTTC
CDR3aa: CASSNRTGNIYGYTF

j_gene: TRBJ1-1
abundance: -
d_gene: -
v_gene: TRBV28
CDR3nt: TGTGCCAGCTTGGGACACCCGAACACTGAAGCTTTCTTT
CDR3aa: CASLGHPNTEAFF

j_gene: TRBJ1-5
abundance: -
d_gene: -
v_gene: TRBV19
CDR3nt: TGTGCCAGTTGGCAGGAGGGGAATCAGCCCCAGCATTTT
CDR3aa: CASWQEGNQPQHF

j_gene: TRBJ1-1
abundance: -
d_gene: -
v_gene: TRBV7-2
CDR3nt: TGTGCCAGCAGCTTACTGCTGTTCGGGAACACTGAAGCTTTCTTT
CDR3aa: CASSLLLFGNTEAFF

j_gene: TRBJ2-3
abundance: -
d_gene: -
v_gene: TRBV6-6
CDR3nt: TGTGCCAGCAGTTTAAACACAGATACGCAGTATTTT
CDR3aa: CASSLNTDTQYF

j_gene: TRBJ2-5
abundance: -
d_gene: TRBD2
v_gene: TRBV11-3
CDR3nt: TGTGCCAGCAGCCTATTCGGGGGGGACGAGACCCAGTACTTC
CDR3aa: CASSLFGGDETQYF

j_gene: TRBJ1-2
abundance: -
d_gene: TRBD1
v_gene: TRBV14
CDR3nt: TGTGCCAGCAGCCATAACGGACAGGCGAACTATGGCTACACCTTC
CDR3aa: CASSHNGQANYGYTF

j_gene: TRBJ2-2
abundance: -
d_gene: -
v_gene: TRBV4-1
CDR3nt: TGCGCCAGCAGCCAAGGGACGGCGGCCGGGGAGCTGTTTTTT
CDR3aa: CASSQGTAAGELFF

j_gene: TRBJ1-1
abundance: -
d_gene: TRBD1
v_gene: TRBV18
CDR3nt: TGTGCCAGCTCACCGACAGGGGGGAACACTGAAGCTTTCTTT
CDR3aa: CASSPTGGNTEAFF

j_gene: TRBJ2-6
abundance: -
d_gene: -
v_gene: TRBV2
CDR3nt: TGTGCCAGCAGTGATATGCGCTCTGGGGCCAACGTCCTGACTTTC
CDR3aa: CASSDMRSGANVLTF